The present T cell receptor beta chain was sequenced within a study of CD8+ T cells in alopecia areata. Overall study findings and caveats: Association of baseline CD8+ expansion with response is uncertain owing to one nonresponder.

This clone has only a few counts. Antigen unknown. Germline V lookup: CDR1 MNHEY, CDR2 SVGAGI. V was trimmed by 3 bases and J by 4 bases, leaving 9 bases between them. The CDR3 extends over 13 amino acids. Treatment specified: oral pan-JAK inhibitor, 5-10 mg twice daily. Reverse transcribed after extraction, RNA yielded cDNA as the sequencing template. Sequencing was performed with immunoSEQ multiplex PCR; in TCRdb, only in-frame clones are kept and a portion is missing. Among some 200,000 clones listed, around 50% were seen once. The clonotype was recovered from a human donor with alopecia areata. Sequences were derived from CD8+ T cells sorted from blood, sampled at week 24, from a patient treated with tofacitinib. The rearrangement joins TRBV6-5 to TRBJ2-5; D gene uncertain. The DNA of the CDR3 is TGTGCCAGCAGTTATCCAGATCTAGAGACCCAGTACTTC. This sequence encodes CASSYPDLETQYF.